This T cell receptor (beta chain) was identified in a study of T-cell reconstitution after alpha-beta-depleted transplantation in children. The TCRbeta library was prepared with unique molecular identifiers. TCRdb reanalysed the PCR reads using MiXCR and keeps one entry per CDR3 protein. The sample contains some 300,000 distinct CDR3 sequences, under 13% of which appear only once. The germline gives CDR1 SGHTA, CDR2 FQGTGA. Unmatched junction bases numbered 5, after V lost 6 bases and J lost 6 bases. The CDR3 sequence is 14 residues long. The chain employs TRBV7-3 and TRBJ2-1; 10 bases fit TRBD2. The sample in question was PBMCs from the stem cell graft donor, obtained from the stem cell graft. This clonotype originated in a human donor who donated a stem cell graft to a child with acute lymphoblastic leukemia. CDR3 sequence: CASRLAGPANEQFF. The CDR3 nucleotides are TGTGCCAGCAGACTAGCGGGGCCAGCCAATGAGCAGTTCTTC. The full variable domain, with the rest looked up from reference TRBV7-3 and TRBJ2-1, is GAGVSQTPSNKVTEKGKYVELRCDPISGHTALYWYRQSLGQGPEFLIYFQGTGAADDSGLPNDRFFAVRPEGSVSTLKIQRTERGDSAVYLCASRLAGPANEQFFGPGTRLTVL.